The present T cell receptor (beta chain) was sequenced within a study of blood T cell repertoires in COVID-19. Overall study context: COVID-19 samples collected from the United States, Italy and Spain covered acute and convalescent phases.

This CDR3 region has 16 residues. Germline-derived CDR1 and CDR2 are GTSNPN and SVGIG (reference sequence). V lost 3 bases and J lost 4; bases outside the gene matches: 12. Profiled with immunoSEQ multiplex PCR; TCRdb holds only in-frame clones, not every one. In the table there are about 150,000 clones, roughly 79% of which are singletons. The genes are TRBV30 and TRBJ1-2; 9 bases fit TRBD1. The TCR originated in a human donor with acute or convalescent COVID-19. The donor label of this sample is uncertain. The sample was peripheral blood. In DNA form, the CDR3 reads TGTGCCTGGAGGGGGGCCCGGACAGGGGTAATCTATGGCTACACCTTC. It translates to CAWRGARTGVIYGYTF. Looking up the rest from reference TRBV30 and TRBJ1-2 gives the full variable domain: SQTIHQWPATLVQPVGSPLSLECTVEGTSNPNLYWYRQAAGRGLQLLFYSVGIGQISSEVPQNLSASRPQDRQFILSSKKLLLSDSGFYLCAWRGARTGVIYGYTFGSGTRLTVV.